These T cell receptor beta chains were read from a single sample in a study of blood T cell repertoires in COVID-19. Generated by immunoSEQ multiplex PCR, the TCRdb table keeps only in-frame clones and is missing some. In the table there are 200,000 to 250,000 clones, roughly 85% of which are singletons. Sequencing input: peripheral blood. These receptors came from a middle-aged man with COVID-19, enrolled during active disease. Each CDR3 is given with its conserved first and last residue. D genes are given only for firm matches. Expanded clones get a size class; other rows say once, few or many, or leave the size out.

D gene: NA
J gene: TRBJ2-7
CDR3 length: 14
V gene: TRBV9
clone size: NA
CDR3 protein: CASSVQTDSYEQYF
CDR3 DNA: TGTGCCAGCAGCGTACAGACTGACTCCTACGAGCAGTACTTC

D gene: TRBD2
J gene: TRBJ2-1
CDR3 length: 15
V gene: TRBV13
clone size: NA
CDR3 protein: CASRPGGERYNEQFF
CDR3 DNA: TGTGCCAGCAGGCCCGGGGGGGAGCGATACAATGAGCAGTTCTTC

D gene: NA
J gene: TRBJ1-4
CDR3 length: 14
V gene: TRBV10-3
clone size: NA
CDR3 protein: CAISGIAGNEKLFF
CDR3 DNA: TGTGCCATCAGTGGGATAGCGGGGAATGAAAAACTGTTTTTT

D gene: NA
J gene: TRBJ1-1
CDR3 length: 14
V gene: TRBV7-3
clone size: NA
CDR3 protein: CASSLTYSGAEAFF
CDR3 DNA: TGTGCCAGCAGCTTAACTTATTCCGGAGCTGAAGCTTTCTTT

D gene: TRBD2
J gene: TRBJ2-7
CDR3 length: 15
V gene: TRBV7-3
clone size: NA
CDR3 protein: CASSFGLAGGYEQYF
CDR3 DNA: TGTGCCAGCAGCTTCGGACTAGCGGGGGGCTACGAGCAGTACTTC

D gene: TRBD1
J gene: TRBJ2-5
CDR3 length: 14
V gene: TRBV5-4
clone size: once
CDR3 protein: CASSPGQGGETQYF
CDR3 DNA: TGTGCCAGCAGCCCAGGACAGGGGGGAGAGACCCAGTACTTC

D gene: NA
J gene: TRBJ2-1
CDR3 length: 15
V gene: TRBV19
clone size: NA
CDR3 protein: CASSPGWRGLDEQFF
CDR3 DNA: TGTGCCAGTAGTCCCGGTTGGAGGGGGCTCGATGAGCAGTTCTTC

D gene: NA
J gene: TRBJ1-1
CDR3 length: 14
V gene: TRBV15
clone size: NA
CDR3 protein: CATSRVGPRPEAFF
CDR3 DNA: TGTGCCACCAGCAGGGTGGGGCCACGGCCTGAAGCTTTCTTT

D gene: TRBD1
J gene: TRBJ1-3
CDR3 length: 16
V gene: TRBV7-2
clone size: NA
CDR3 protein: CASSGQGAGSGNTIYF
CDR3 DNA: TGTGCCAGCAGCGGACAGGGGGCTGGATCTGGAAACACCATATATTTT

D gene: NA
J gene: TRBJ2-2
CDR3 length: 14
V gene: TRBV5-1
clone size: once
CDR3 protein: CASSSHRGTGELFF
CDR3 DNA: TGCGCCAGCAGCAGCCACAGAGGGACCGGGGAGCTGTTTTTT

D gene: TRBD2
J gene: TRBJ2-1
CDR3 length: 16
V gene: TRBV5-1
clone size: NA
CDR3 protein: CASSLEAGGGAHEQFF
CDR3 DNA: TGCGCCAGCAGCTTGGAGGCTGGCGGGGGGGCTCATGAGCAGTTCTTC

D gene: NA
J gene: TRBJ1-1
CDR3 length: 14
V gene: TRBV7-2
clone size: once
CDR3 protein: CASSLARENTEAFF
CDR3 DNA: TGTGCCAGCAGCTTAGCGCGGGAGAACACTGAAGCTTTCTTT

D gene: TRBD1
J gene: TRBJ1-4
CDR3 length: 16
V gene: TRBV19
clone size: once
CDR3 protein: CASSNRPGQDNEKLFF
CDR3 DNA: TGTGCCAGTAGCAATAGGCCGGGACAGGATAATGAAAAACTGTTTTTT

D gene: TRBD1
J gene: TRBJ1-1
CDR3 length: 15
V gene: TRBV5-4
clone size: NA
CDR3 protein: CASNRDRGLSTEAFF
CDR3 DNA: TGTGCCAGTAACCGGGACAGGGGGCTTAGTACTGAAGCTTTCTTT

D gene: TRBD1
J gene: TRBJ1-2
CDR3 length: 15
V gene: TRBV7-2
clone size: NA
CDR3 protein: CASSAYRGRDYGYTF
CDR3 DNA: TGTGCCAGCAGCGCCTACAGGGGGCGCGATTATGGCTACACCTTC

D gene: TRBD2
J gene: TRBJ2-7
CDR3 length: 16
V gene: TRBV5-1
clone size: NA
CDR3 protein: CASSPPGAGGLDEQYF
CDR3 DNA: TGCGCCAGCAGCCCTCCGGGAGCGGGGGGGCTCGACGAGCAGTACTTC

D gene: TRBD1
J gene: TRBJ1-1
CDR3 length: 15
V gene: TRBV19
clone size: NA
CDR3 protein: CASSILGTGNYEAFF
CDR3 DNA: TGTGCCAGTAGTATACTGGGGACAGGGAATTATGAAGCTTTCTTT

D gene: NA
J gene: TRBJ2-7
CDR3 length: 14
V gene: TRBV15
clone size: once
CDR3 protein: CATSRKGLAYEQYF
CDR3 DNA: TGTGCCACCAGCAGAAAGGGGCTCGCCTACGAGCAGTACTTC

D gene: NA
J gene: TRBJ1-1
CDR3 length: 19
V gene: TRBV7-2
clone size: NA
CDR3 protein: CASSLAEGGAWVRDTEAFF
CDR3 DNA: TGTGCCAGCAGCTTAGCGGAAGGGGGGGCCTGGGTGAGGGACACTGAAGCTTTCTTT

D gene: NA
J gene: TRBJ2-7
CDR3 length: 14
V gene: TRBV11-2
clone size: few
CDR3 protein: CASSLERQSYEQYF
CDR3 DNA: TGTGCCAGCAGCTTAGAGCGACAGTCCTACGAGCAGTACTTC

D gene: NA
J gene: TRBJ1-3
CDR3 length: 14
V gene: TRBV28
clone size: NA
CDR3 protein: CASSPPGRLNTIYF
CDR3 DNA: TGTGCCAGCAGTCCCCCAGGGAGGCTAAACACCATATATTTT

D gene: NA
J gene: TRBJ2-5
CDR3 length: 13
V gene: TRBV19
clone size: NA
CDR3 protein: CASSSRVRETQYF
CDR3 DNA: TGTGCCAGTAGCTCCAGGGTAAGAGAGACCCAGTACTTC

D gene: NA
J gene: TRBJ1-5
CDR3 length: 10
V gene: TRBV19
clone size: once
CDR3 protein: CAGGNQPQHF
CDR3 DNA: TGCGCGGGGGGTAATCAGCCCCAGCATTTT

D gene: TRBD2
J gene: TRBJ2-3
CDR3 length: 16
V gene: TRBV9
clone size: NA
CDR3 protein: CASSVDLAGGGDTQYF
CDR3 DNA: TGTGCCAGCAGCGTAGATCTCGCGGGGGGCGGGGATACGCAGTATTTT

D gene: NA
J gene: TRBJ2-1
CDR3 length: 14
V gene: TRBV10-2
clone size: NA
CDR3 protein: CASSESTGRDEQFF
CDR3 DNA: TGCGCCAGCAGTGAGTCGACCGGGCGGGATGAGCAGTTCTTC

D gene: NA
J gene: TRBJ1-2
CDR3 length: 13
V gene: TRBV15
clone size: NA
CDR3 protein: CATSREPGEGYTF
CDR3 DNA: TGTGCCACCAGCAGAGAACCGGGGGAAGGCTACACCTTC

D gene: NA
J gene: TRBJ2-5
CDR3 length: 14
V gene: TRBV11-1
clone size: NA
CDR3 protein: CASSLLRGKETQYF
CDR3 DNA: TGTGCCAGCAGCTTATTGAGGGGGAAAGAGACCCAGTACTTC

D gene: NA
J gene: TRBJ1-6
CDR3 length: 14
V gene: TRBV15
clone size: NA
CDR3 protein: CATSRGSGGSPLHF
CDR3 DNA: TGTGCCACCAGCAGGGGGTCGGGGGGATCACCCCTCCACTTT

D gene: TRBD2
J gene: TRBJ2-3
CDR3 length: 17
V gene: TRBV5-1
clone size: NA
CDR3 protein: CASSWGLAGGHTDTQYF
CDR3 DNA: TGCGCCAGCAGCTGGGGACTAGCGGGGGGACACACAGATACGCAGTATTTT

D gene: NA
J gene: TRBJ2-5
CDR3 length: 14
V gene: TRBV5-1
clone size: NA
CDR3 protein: CASTSAWYQETQYF
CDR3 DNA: TGCGCCAGCACCTCTGCGTGGTACCAAGAGACCCAGTACTTC

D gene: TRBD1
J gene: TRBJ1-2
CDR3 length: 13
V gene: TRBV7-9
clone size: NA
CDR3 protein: CASSPTGLYGYTF
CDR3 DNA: TGTGCCAGCAGCCCGACAGGGCTTTATGGCTACACCTTC

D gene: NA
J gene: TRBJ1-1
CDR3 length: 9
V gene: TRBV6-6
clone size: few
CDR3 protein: CSTGTEAFF
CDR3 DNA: TGTTCGACTGGCACTGAAGCTTTCTTT

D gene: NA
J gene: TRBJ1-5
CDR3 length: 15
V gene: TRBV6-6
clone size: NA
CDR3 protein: CASSYLQGMEQPQHF
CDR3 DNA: TGTGCCAGCAGTTACTTACAGGGAATGGAACAGCCCCAGCATTTT

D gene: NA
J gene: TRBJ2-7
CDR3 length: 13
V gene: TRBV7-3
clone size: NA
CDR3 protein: CASSLSPGYEQYF
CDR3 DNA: TGTGCCAGCAGCCTAAGTCCAGGCTACGAGCAGTACTTC

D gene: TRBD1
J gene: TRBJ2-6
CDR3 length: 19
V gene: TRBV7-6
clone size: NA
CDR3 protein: CASSPRQGAGGSGANVLTF
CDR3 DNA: TGTGCCAGCAGCCCCAGACAGGGGGCCGGTGGCTCTGGGGCCAACGTCCTGACTTTC

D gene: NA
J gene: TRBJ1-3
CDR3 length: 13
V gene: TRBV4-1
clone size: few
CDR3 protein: CASSQDQTETIYF
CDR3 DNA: TGCGCCAGCAGCCAAGATCAAACTGAGACCATATATTTT

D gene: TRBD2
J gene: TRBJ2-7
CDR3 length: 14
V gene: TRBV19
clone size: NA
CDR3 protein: CASSMTGTSYEQYF
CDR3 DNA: TGTGCCAGTAGTATGACCGGGACTAGCTACGAGCAGTACTTC

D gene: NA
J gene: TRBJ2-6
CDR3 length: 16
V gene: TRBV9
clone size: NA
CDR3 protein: CASSVSWFPGANVLTF
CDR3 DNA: TGTGCCAGCAGCGTGAGCTGGTTCCCTGGGGCCAACGTCCTGACTTTC

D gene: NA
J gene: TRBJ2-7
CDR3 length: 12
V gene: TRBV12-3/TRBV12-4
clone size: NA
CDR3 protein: CASSQGIYEQYF
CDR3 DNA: TGTGCCAGCAGTCAGGGAATCTACGAGCAGTACTTC

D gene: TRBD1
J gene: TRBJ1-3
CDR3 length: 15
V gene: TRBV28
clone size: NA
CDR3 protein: CASSIPGQGANTIYF
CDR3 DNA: TGTGCCAGCAGTATACCGGGACAGGGGGCGAACACCATATATTTT